Listed here are 29 T cell receptor beta chains from one sample, sequenced in a study of blood T cell repertoires in COVID-19 (dated by TCRdb to the early 2020s). The library was made by the immunoSEQ multiplex PCR assay. The immuneACCESS repertoire file appears here via TCRdb, limited to in-frame rearrangements. These files lack a portion of the clones; in checked studies, under half of the deficit traces to unresolved V genes, and the cause of the others is not known. The sample yields 300,000 to 350,000 clones; 90% were counted once. Under 1.1% of the sample lies in the top ten. The specimen was peripheral blood. The source of these receptors is a woman in her thirties or forties with COVID-19, enrolled during active disease.

The chain recombines TRBV7-2 with TRBJ2-1; the D gene is possibly TRBD2 (6 bases). The CDR3 spans 16 residues. Deletions cut 8 bases from V and 2 bases from J, with 19 bases between. The V gene's germline CDR1 is SGHTA and CDR2 FQGNSA. This CDR3 is CASGLGGGSPYNEQFF. For the CDR3, the DNA is TGTGCCAGCGGGCTGGGGGGTGGGTCCCCCTACAATGAGCAGTTCTTC.

The rearrangement links TRBV12-3 or TRBV12-4 to TRBJ2-7; D remains ambiguous. The CDR3 has 12 residues. Deletions cut 1 base from V and 6 bases from J, with 7 bases between. DNA for the CDR3: TGTGCCAGCAGTTTAGACCGAGCCGAGCAGTACTTC. Its translation is CASSLDRAEQYF.

This sequence joins TRBV19 and TRBJ2-1, with 8 bases aligning to TRBD2. Germline V CDR1 and CDR2: LNHDA, SQIVND (reference sequence). The CDR3 extends over 16 amino acids. The trim removed 5 bases at V and 4 bases at J, leaving 10 bases unmatched. CDR3 protein: CASSFVGGGTYNEQFF. As DNA, the CDR3 is TGTGCCAGTAGTTTTGTGGGCGGGGGGACGTACAATGAGCAGTTCTTC.

The CDR3 nucleotides are TGTGCCAGCAGTGATCGACAGGGGGCGTACAATGAGCAGTTCTTC. Translated: CASSDRQGAYNEQFF. The chain links TRBV25-1 to TRBJ2-1; 10 bases agree with TRBD1. CDR3 length: 15 amino acids. Germline CDR1 reads MGHDK; CDR2 reads SYGVNS. V lost 3 bases and J lost 4; bases outside the gene matches: 3.

The chain recombines TRBV5-4 with TRBJ2-3, with a possible D match to TRBD1 (5 bases). Trimming removed 4 bases at V and 4 bases at J, with 13 bases between. CDR1 is SGHNT and CDR2 is YYREEE in the germline V gene (reference sequence). The CDR3 has 14 residues. CDR3 DNA: TGTGCCAGCAGCCTGGCATTCAGGGCAGATACGCAGTATTTT. Protein product: CASSLAFRADTQYF. The full variable domain, with the rest looked up from reference TRBV5-4 and TRBJ2-3, is ETGVTQSPTHLIKTRGQQVTLRCSSQSGHNTVSWYQQALGQGPQFIFQYYREEENGRGNFPPRFSGLQFPNYSSELNVNALELDDSALYLCASSLAFRADTQYFGPGTRLTVL.

V and J are TRBV5-8 and TRBJ2-2; TRBD1 matches 10 bases. The CDR3 runs to 15 residues. From germline, CDR1 is SGHTS and CDR2 YDEGEE. The V segment lost 3 bases and the J segment 6 bases; nucleotides outside the gene matches: 5. The CDR3 spells CASSSGTGAPGELFF. In DNA, the CDR3 is TGTGCCAGCAGCTCCGGGACAGGGGCCCCCGGGGAGCTGTTTTTT. Based on the CDR3 plus reference TRBV5-8 and TRBJ2-2, the full variable domain is EAGVTQSPTHLIKTRGQQATLRCSPISGHTSVYWYQQALGLGLQFLLWYDEGEERNRGNFPPRFSGRQFPNYSSELNVNALELEDSALYLCASSSGTGAPGELFFGEGSRLTVL.

CDR3 protein: CASSSGSSYEQYF. CDR3 sequence (DNA): TGTGCCAGCAGCTCCGGGAGCTCCTACGAGCAGTACTTC. This rearrangement joins TRBV5-6 to TRBJ2-7; D possibly corresponds to TRBD2 (6 bases). Germline values: CDR1 SGHDT, CDR2 YYEEEE. V was cut by 3 bases and J by 0 bases, with 7 bases left in between. The CDR3 sequence is 13 residues long.

The chain carries TRBV28 and TRBJ1-2, with 7 positions matching TRBD1. This CDR3 spans 13 amino acids. V gave up 3 bases and J gave up 5 bases; unmatched junction bases: 3. The germline V gene has CDR1 MDHEN and CDR2 SYDVKM. The CDR3, as DNA: TGTGCCAGCAGTTTTGGCAGGGGGTATGGCTACACCTTC. This gives the protein CASSFGRGYGYTF.

In nucleotides, the CDR3 is TGCGCCAGCAGCCAGGCTAGCGGGGGGGCTTCCACAGATACGCAGTATTTT. Translated, it gives CASSQASGGASTDTQYF. The rearrangement joins TRBV4-1 to TRBJ2-3, with 12 bases lining up with TRBD2. Germline CDR1 and CDR2: MGHRA and YSYEKL. V was pared by 3 bases and J by 2 bases, with 6 bases of the junction left unmatched. The CDR3 totals 17 residues.

The J gene is TRBJ2-7, the V gene TRBV27, with TRBD2 identical over 10 bases. CDR1 is MNHEY, CDR2 SMNVEV, per germline (reference sequence). There are 15 residues in the CDR3. The junction had 9 bases not matched to a gene; V was cut back by 7 bases and J by 3 bases. The CDR3 coding sequence is TGTGCCAGCAATAGCGGGAGGCCCCCTTTCTACGAGCAGTACTTC. Protein product: CASNSGRPPFYEQYF.

The rearrangement uses TRBV6-4 and TRBJ2-3; D might be TRBD2 (6 bases). This CDR3 contains 18 residues. CDR1 is MRHNA, CDR2 SNTAGT, per germline. With 0 bases removed from V and 0 bases from J, the gap between germline ends came to 16 bases. The CDR3 region is CASSDSERRDGSTDTQYF. In DNA form, the CDR3 reads TGTGCCAGCAGTGACTCAGAGCGGCGGGATGGTAGCACAGATACGCAGTATTTT.

This clone has only one observation. The chain recombines TRBV19 with TRBJ1-5; TRBD1 is a possible D gene (6 bases). Germline lookup yields CDR1 LNHDA and CDR2 SQIVND (reference sequence). CDR3 length equals 16 residues. The ends were cut back, 6 bases at V and 0 bases at J, with 15 bases in the middle. The CDR3 DNA follows: TGTGCCAGTAGCGAAGGGAACAGGGATAGCAATCAGCCCCAGCATTTT. Its translation is CASSEGNRDSNQPQHF.

The chain combines TRBV14 with TRBJ1-2, with D perhaps matching TRBD1 (5 bases). This CDR3 is built from 14 residues. The ends were cut back, 6 bases at V and 7 bases at J, with 18 bases in the middle. The germline CDR1 and CDR2 sequences are SGHDN and FVKESK. CDR3 sequence (DNA): TGTGCCAGCAGTTTCCGGGGGGAGCTTGGTGGCTACACCTTC. It specifies CASSFRGELGGYTF.

Concerning this clone: The sample holds other DNA sequences that translate to the same CDR3. The J gene is TRBJ2-7, the V gene TRBV5-1; D is uncertain. Trimming took off 4 bases at V and 4 bases at J, with 9 bases between the two ends. Germline V gene data show CDR1 as SGHRS and CDR2 as YFSETQ. This CDR3 spans 12 amino acids. The CDR3 sequence is CASSGGLYEQYF. The CDR3 DNA follows: TGCGCCAGCAGCGGCGGATTGTACGAGCAGTACTTC.

The rearrangement uses TRBV19 and TRBJ2-2; 9 positions match TRBD1. Germline values: CDR1 LNHDA, CDR2 SQIVND (reference sequence). Trimming at V came to 6 bases and at J to 4 bases, leaving 9 bases not matched to a gene. This CDR3 region has 16 residues. The CDR3 loop reads CASRGQGLAITGELFF. The DNA for the CDR3 is TGTGCCAGTAGAGGACAGGGGCTCGCTATCACCGGGGAGCTGTTTTTT.

The CDR3 nucleotides are TGTGCCAGCAGCTTGTGGGACACCGATGGCTACACCTTC. Translated, it gives CASSLWDTDGYTF. The rearrangement uses TRBV5-4 and TRBJ1-2; D perhaps matches TRBD1 (6 bases). CDR3 size: 13 residues. CDR1 SGHNT and CDR2 YYREEE come from the germline V gene (reference sequence). The germline V and J ends were trimmed by 1 base and 6 bases, with 10 bases remaining between them.

This chain uses TRBV24-1 with TRBJ2-1, with 8 bases lining up with TRBD1. The trim removed 5 bases at V and 4 bases at J, leaving 12 bases unmatched. The CDR3 has 17 residues. Germline lookup yields CDR1 KGHDR and CDR2 SFDVKD. CDR3 protein: CATSGSRDRGDYNEQFF. Written as DNA, the CDR3 is TGTGCCACCAGTGGAAGCCGAGACAGGGGAGATTACAATGAGCAGTTCTTC.

The chain combines TRBV6-5 with TRBJ1-6; D unresolved. Germline CDR1 is MNHEY and CDR2 is SVGAGI. Trimming shortened V by 0 bases and J by 8 bases, and 11 bases separated the two germline ends. The CDR3 runs to 15 residues. The CDR3 is CASSYSPFQDSPLHF. CDR3 in DNA: TGTGCCAGCAGTTACTCCCCCTTTCAGGATTCACCCCTCCACTTT.

The rearrangement links TRBV28 to TRBJ2-7, with D possibly TRBD2 on 5 matching bases. The CDR3 contains 15 residues. Trimming shortened V by 3 bases and J by 0 bases, and 12 bases separated the two germline ends. Germline CDR1 MDHEN, CDR2 SYDVKM. The CDR3 spells CASSFHQRPSYEQYF. CDR3 nucleotides: TGTGCCAGCAGTTTCCACCAGCGGCCCTCCTACGAGCAGTACTTC.

V gene TRBV11-2 combines with J gene TRBJ2-7; D is perhaps TRBD1 (6 bases). V was trimmed by 5 bases and J by 0 bases, leaving 23 bases between them. Germline V gene sequence: CDR1 SGHAT, CDR2 FQNNGV. This CDR3 region has 18 residues. The CDR3 bases are TGTGCCAGCAGCCTCCCCCCTAAGGGACACTACTACTCCTACGAGCAGTACTTC. It translates to CASSLPPKGHYYSYEQYF. Looking up the rest from reference TRBV11-2 and TRBJ2-7 gives the full variable domain: EAGVAQSPRYKIIEKRQSVAFWCNPISGHATLYWYQQILGQGPKLLIQFQNNGVVDDSQLPKDRFSAERLKGVDSTLKIQPAKLEDSAVYLCASSLPPKGHYYSYEQYFGPGTRLTVT.

In nucleotides, the CDR3 is TGTGCCAGCAGCCCGGACAGGCGACAAGAGACCCAGTACTTC. Translation gives CASSPDRRQETQYF. V is TRBV5-6 and J is TRBJ2-5; TRBD1 agrees at 7 bases. V lost 4 bases, J lost 2 bases, and 5 bases stayed unmatched. The CDR3 sequence is 14 residues long. Germline loops: CDR1 SGHDT, CDR2 YYEEEE.

The chain carries TRBV28 and TRBJ2-7, with 7 bases lining up with TRBD1. The V gene end was trimmed by 8 bases and the J gene end by 4 bases; junction bases not matched to a gene: 11. This CDR3 has 14 residues. Germline V gives CDR1 MDHEN, CDR2 SYDVKM. The CDR3 loop reads CASCPTGSRYEQYF. CDR3 nucleotides: TGTGCCAGCTGCCCGACAGGGTCGAGGTACGAGCAGTACTTC.

This clone was recorded only once. This chain uses TRBV1 with TRBJ2-2; the tabulated D call, TRBD2, remains unverified against the DNA. TRBV1 corresponds to a pseudogene. The CDR3 has 15 amino acids. The CDR3 spells CTSSQGLAGTGELFF. The DNA of the CDR3 is TGCACCAGCAGCCAAGGACTAGCGGGCACCGGGGAGCTGTTTTTT.

The chain employs TRBV29-1 and TRBJ1-1; no definite D call. CDR1 and CDR2 (germline): SQVTM, ANQGSEA. Trimming took off 3 bases at V and 11 bases at J, with 13 bases between the two ends. The CDR3 loop spans 11 amino acids. CDR3 in amino acids: CSVELEEVAFF. As DNA, the CDR3 is TGCAGCGTTGAGTTGGAGGAGGTCGCTTTCTTT. Using reference TRBV29-1 and TRBJ1-1 for the parts outside the CDR3, the full variable domain is SAVISQKPSRDICQRGTSLTIQCQVDSQVTMMFWYRQQPGQSLTLIATANQGSEATYESGFVIDKFPISRPNLTFSTLTVSNMSPEDSSIYLCSVELEEVAFFGQGTRLTVV.

The genes are TRBV27 and TRBJ1-2; 10 bases agree with TRBD1. The ends lost 6 bases at V and 2 bases at J; junction bases unmatched: 0. The CDR3 is 13 amino acids. Germline V gives CDR1 MNHEY, CDR2 SMNVEV (reference sequence). The CDR3 DNA is TGTGCCAGCAGGGGACAGGGGAACTATGGCTACACCTTC. Residues: CASRGQGNYGYTF.

The genes are TRBV7-2 and TRBJ1-4; no firm D call. The V gene's germline CDR1 is SGHTA and CDR2 FQGNSA. This CDR3 region has 14 residues. V lost 4 bases and J 0 bases, leaving 6 bases between the germline ends. CDR3 sequence (DNA): TGTGCCAGCAGCTCCCGGGCAACTAATGAAAAACTGTTTTTT. This translates into CASSSRATNEKLFF.

The chain recombines TRBV29-1 with TRBJ1-2, with 7 bases aligning to TRBD1. After removal of 1 base from V and 5 bases from J, the junction contained 4 bases not matched to a gene. The CDR3 length is 13 residues. Germline V CDR1 and CDR2: SQVTM, ANQGSEA. DNA of the CDR3: TGCAGCGTTGAAGGACAGGGTCGGTATGGCTACACCTTC. The encoded protein is CSVEGQGRYGYTF.

The chain combines TRBV30 with TRBJ2-2; 10 bases match TRBD2. CDR1 GTSNPN and CDR2 SVGIG come from the germline V gene (reference sequence). Trimming removed 3 bases from V and 1 base from J; junction bases left unmatched: 5. The CDR3 runs 16 residues. CDR3 sequence reads: CAWRPLAGVNTGELFF. CDR3 in DNA: TGTGCCTGGAGGCCTCTAGCGGGAGTGAACACCGGGGAGCTGTTTTTT.

This rearrangement joins TRBV6-5 to TRBJ1-5; perhaps TRBD1 as D (5 bases). Germline CDR1 and CDR2: MNHEY and SVGAGI. The V end was cut by 6 bases, the J end by 0 bases, with 6 bases between. The CDR3 is made up of 13 amino acids. In nucleotides, the CDR3 is TGTGCCAGCAGCGACAGTAGCAATCAGCCCCAGCATTTT. Translating gives CASSDSSNQPQHF.